One and the same sample provided the 26 T cell receptor beta chains below, sequenced in a study of T cell clonotyping in hematopoietic cell transplantation (dated by TCRdb to the early 2020s). To prepare the library, the immunoSEQ multiplex PCR assay was applied. In its TCRdb copy, this immuneACCESS table keeps in-frame sequences only and misses some clones. Where compared with another copy, unresolved V genes explain less than half of these, and the others have no known cause. For this sample there are 49,000 or so clones; about four fifths appear just once. Clones ranked in the top ten supply roughly 5.7% of the sample. In light of the paper, this sample's time point label describes: recipient sample about 28 days before transplant, after cytoreduction. The sequencing used peripheral blood mononuclear cells, collected before stem cell transplant. The receptor source for this set is a man in his sixties with myelodysplastic syndrome. Some clones in this sample may be carry-over from other donors' samples.

V and J are TRBV9 and TRBJ1-2; a weak D match, TRBD1 (6 bases). The V end was cut by 0 bases, the J end by 2 bases, with 11 bases between. The CDR3 covers 15 residues. Germline V gene sequence: CDR1 SGDLS, CDR2 YYNGEE. The CDR3 loop reads CASSVEGRGNYGYTF. The CDR3 DNA sequence: TGTGCCAGCAGCGTAGAAGGCAGGGGAAACTATGGCTACACCTTC.

The chain recombines TRBV11-3 with TRBJ2-2; TRBD1 might be the D (6 bases). The CDR3 extends over 14 amino acids. Germline CDR1 is SGHNT and CDR2 is YENEEA. Trimming took off 0 bases at V and 5 bases at J, with 7 bases between the two ends. The CDR3 nucleotides read TGTGCCAGCAGCTTAGAGGGACAAACCGGGGAGCTGTTTTTT. This translates into CASSLEGQTGELFF.

The V gene is TRBV4-3, the J gene TRBJ2-1, with D maybe TRBD2 (7 bases). In germline, CDR1 is LGHNA, CDR2 YSLEER. V was shortened by 1 base and J by 5 bases, with 18 bases between the two germline ends. This CDR3 has 17 amino acids. The CDR3 loop reads CASSQAFRGGVNNEQFF. Here the CDR3 DNA reads TGCGCCAGCAGCCAAGCCTTTAGGGGGGGCGTGAACAATGAGCAGTTCTTC.

The V and J genes are TRBV30 and TRBJ2-7; 12 bases are a match to TRBD1. V lost 5 bases to trimming and J lost 5 bases; unmatched junction nucleotides: 1. CDR1 is GTSNPN and CDR2 is SVGIG in the germline V gene (reference sequence). The CDR3 contains 12 residues. The CDR3 DNA follows: TGTGCCTGGTGGGACAGGGGGCACGAGCAGTACTTC. Translated: CAWWDRGHEQYF.

The chain combines TRBV6-6 with TRBJ2-5; D possibly corresponds to TRBD2 (5 bases). Trimming pared 2 bases from V and 11 bases from J, leaving 9 bases between. This CDR3 has 11 amino acids. Germline V CDR1 and CDR2: MNHNY, SVGAGI (reference sequence). The CDR3 DNA reads TGTGCCAGCAGTTACGCGGGCTCGCAGTACTTC. Protein product: CASSYAGSQYF.

The chain combines TRBV2 with TRBJ2-5, with 8 bases lining up with TRBD2. J was trimmed by 8 bases and V by 8 bases; bases with no gene match: 10. CDR1 is SNHLY, CDR2 FYNNEI, per germline. This CDR3 is built from 13 residues. The DNA of the CDR3 is TGTGCCAGCCTCCCTTTCGCGGGGGGAACCCAGTACTTC. This encodes CASLPFAGGTQYF.

Only one count was recorded for this clone. The chain links TRBV30 to TRBJ1-6; D gene ambiguous. CDR3 length: 15 residues. Germline lookup yields CDR1 GTSNPN and CDR2 SVGIG (reference sequence). V gave up 5 bases and J gave up 0 bases, with 11 bases separating them. The CDR3 nucleotides are TGTGCCTGGGGAGGTGGTGGCTCCTATAATTCACCCCTCCACTTT. This encodes CAWGGGGSYNSPLHF. Looking up the rest from reference TRBV30 and TRBJ1-6 gives the full variable domain: SQTIHQWPATLVQPVGSPLSLECTVEGTSNPNLYWYRQAAGRGLQLLFYSVGIGQISSEVPQNLSASRPQDRQFILSSKKLLLSDSGFYLCAWGGGGSYNSPLHFGNGTRLTVT.

This clone was found a few times. The chain is built from TRBV28 and TRBJ2-1; D gene uncertain. CDR1 MDHEN and CDR2 SYDVKM come from the germline V gene. This CDR3 region has 13 residues. V lost 6 bases to trimming and J lost 9 bases, with 15 bases between them. CDR3 amino acids: CASSVFLPPEQFF. The CDR3 DNA follows: TGTGCCAGCAGCGTCTTTCTACCCCCTGAGCAGTTCTTC. The variable domain in full, with the rest retrieved from reference TRBV28 and TRBJ2-1, is DVKVTQSSRYLVKRTGEKVFLECVQDMDHENMFWYRQDPGLGLRLIYFSYDVKMKEKGDIPEGYSVSREKKERFSLILESASTNQTSMYLCASSVFLPPEQFFGPGTRLTVL.

This chain joins TRBV7-8 and TRBJ1-2, with D possibly matching TRBD1 (5 bases). Per germline, CDR1 SGHVS and CDR2 FQNEAQ. The CDR3 runs 13 residues. V was trimmed by 5 bases and J by 4 bases, leaving 11 bases between them. This CDR3 reads CASSLGRTYGYTF. The DNA of the CDR3 is TGTGCCAGCAGCCTGGGACGGACCTATGGCTACACCTTC.

The V call is TRBV9, the J call TRBJ1-2, with 11 bases aligning to TRBD1. The length of the CDR3 is 16 residues. From germline, CDR1 is SGDLS and CDR2 YYNGEE. Trimming cost V 4 bases and J 8 bases; bases outside gene matches: 13. CDR3 in amino acids: CASSPHPGQGGSGYTF. The CDR3 region has the DNA TGTGCCAGCAGCCCCCACCCGGGACAGGGGGGCTCGGGCTACACCTTC.

The J gene is TRBJ1-2, the V gene TRBV5-1; D remains unclear. CDR1 and CDR2 from the germline V gene are SGHRS and YFSETQ. The V end was cut by 3 bases, the J end by 8 bases, with 8 bases between. This CDR3 has 11 residues. CDR3 in amino acids: CASSSSWGYTF. The CDR3 DNA reads TGCGCCAGCAGCTCGAGCTGGGGCTACACCTTC.

The chain carries TRBV28 and TRBJ2-7; 7 bases line up with TRBD1. In germline, CDR1 is MDHEN, CDR2 SYDVKM. Trimming cost V 5 bases and J 3 bases; bases outside gene matches: 10. The CDR3 has 15 amino acids. The CDR3 region is CASSPAQGDGYEQYF. The CDR3 DNA reads as TGTGCCAGCAGTCCGGCCCAGGGGGATGGCTACGAGCAGTACTTC.

The CDR3 is CAWRPKSGGGHEQYF. The CDR3 DNA reads TGTGCCTGGAGGCCCAAGAGCGGGGGGGGCCACGAGCAGTACTTC. The chain is built from TRBV30 and TRBJ2-7, with TRBD2 identical over 10 bases. The CDR3 runs to 15 residues. Per the germline V gene, CDR1 is GTSNPN and CDR2 is SVGIG (reference sequence). Germline trimming cut 3 bases from V and 5 bases from J; bases unmatched to any gene: 10.

This clone was seen only once. The chain employs TRBV7-2 and TRBJ1-4, with 7 bases matching TRBD1. CDR1 SGHTA and CDR2 FQGNSA come from the germline V gene. The CDR3 has 14 amino acids. J lost 5 bases, V lost 5 bases, and 5 bases had no gene match. CDR3 protein: CASSRRQGNEKLFF. CDR3 nucleotides: TGTGCCAGCAGCCGTAGACAGGGCAATGAAAAACTGTTTTTT.

V is TRBV29-1 and J is TRBJ1-1, with a possible D match to TRBD1 (5 bases). V dropped 7 bases and J dropped 5 bases, with 17 bases sitting between them. The CDR3 is made up of 13 amino acids. Per germline, CDR1 SQVTM and CDR2 ANQGSEA. CDR3 sequence (DNA): TGCAGCGGGTCAGGGAAAGTCGAGACTGAAGCTTTCTTT. Amino acids: CSGSGKVETEAFF.

The chain employs TRBV5-6 and TRBJ2-2, with D hard to call. Per germline, CDR1 SGHDT and CDR2 YYEEEE. The CDR3 loop spans 14 amino acids. The V gene lost 4 bases and the J gene lost 3 bases, with 10 bases spanning the gap. CDR3 residues: CASSVVQDTGELFF. The CDR3 DNA follows: TGTGCCAGCAGCGTCGTCCAGGACACCGGGGAGCTGTTTTTT.

The V gene is TRBV2, the J gene TRBJ2-5; D unresolved. Per germline, CDR1 SNHLY and CDR2 FYNNEI. Trimming shortened V by 7 bases and J by 2 bases, and 14 bases separated the two germline ends. This CDR3 is 14 amino acids long. The CDR3 sequence is CASNRRGSQETQYF. CDR3 DNA: TGTGCCAGCAATCGACGCGGCAGTCAAGAGACCCAGTACTTC.

This chain joins TRBV5-6 and TRBJ1-2; TRBD1 matches at 8 bases. Germline V gene sequence: CDR1 SGHDT, CDR2 YYEEEE. The J segment lost 6 bases and the V segment lost 3 bases, leaving 10 bases of the junction unmatched. The CDR3 totals 15 residues. The CDR3 region is CASSYTGGWEDGYTF. As DNA, the CDR3 is TGTGCCAGCAGCTATACAGGGGGATGGGAGGATGGCTACACCTTC. Complete variable domain (other parts from reference TRBV5-6 and TRBJ1-2): DAGVTQSPTHLIKTRGQQVTLRCSPKSGHDTVSWYQQALGQGPQFIFQYYEEEERQRGNFPDRFSGHQFPNYSSELNVNALLLGDSALYLCASSYTGGWEDGYTFGSGTRLTVV.

This clone has only one observation. The J gene is TRBJ2-2, the V gene TRBV2, with 9 bases aligning to TRBD1. Unmatched junction bases numbered 11, after V lost 4 bases and J lost 5 bases. The length of the CDR3 is 17 residues. Germline loops: CDR1 SNHLY, CDR2 FYNNEI. CDR3 coding DNA: TGTGCCAGCAGTGGCGAACGATCCGGGACAGGGACCGGGGAGCTGTTTTTT. This gives the protein CASSGERSGTGTGELFF.

The J gene is TRBJ1-2, the V gene TRBV28; no reliable D call. The V and J ends lost 6 bases and 0 bases respectively, with 8 bases between them. The germline gives CDR1 MDHEN, CDR2 SYDVKM. CDR3 length equals 13 residues. CDR3 residues: CASSWRANYGYTF. The CDR3 coding sequence is TGTGCCAGCAGCTGGAGAGCTAACTATGGCTACACCTTC.

The chain is built from TRBV7-9 and TRBJ1-2; tentative D call: TRBD1 (5 bases). The CDR3 runs to 13 residues. CDR1 and CDR2 (germline): SEHNR, FQNEAQ (reference sequence). The ends were cut back, 8 bases at V and 6 bases at J, with 16 bases in the middle. CDR3 bases: TGTGCCAGCCTCAAACAGGAGGAAAATGGCTACACCTTC. This sequence encodes CASLKQEENGYTF.

The V call is TRBV7-6, the J call TRBJ2-5; D is unresolved. CDR3 length: 13 amino acids. Trimming stripped 5 bases from V and 0 bases from J, with 7 bases between. CDR1 and CDR2 from the germline V gene are SGHVS and FNYEAQ. The DNA for the CDR3 is TGTGCCAGCAGCGGTTGGAACCAAGAGACCCAGTACTTC. This encodes CASSGWNQETQYF.

The CDR3, as DNA: TGTGCCAGCAGTACGCGACAGGGAAGGACCCAGTACTTC. This translates into CASSTRQGRTQYF. The V gene is TRBV6-5, the J gene TRBJ2-5; 7 bases line up with TRBD1. V was clipped by 5 bases and J by 7 bases; unmatched bases: 7. The CDR3 runs to 13 residues. Germline assignment: CDR1 MNHEY and CDR2 SVGAGI.

The J gene is TRBJ2-2, the V gene TRBV7-9, with TRBD1 identical over 7 bases. The CDR3 has 17 amino acids. Germline CDR1 and CDR2: SEHNR and FQNEAQ (reference sequence). J lost 4 bases, V lost 3 bases, and 11 bases had no gene match. CDR3 protein: CASSLPRNRGGTGELFF. In DNA, the CDR3 is TGTGCCAGCAGCTTGCCCCGAAACAGGGGCGGCACCGGGGAGCTGTTTTTT.

Here the CDR3 DNA reads TGTGCCAGCAGTACTGCAGCAGGGTCAGCTTTCTTT. Translated, it gives CASSTAAGSAFF. This sequence joins TRBV7-9 and TRBJ1-1; D perhaps matches TRBD1 (5 bases). CDR1 SEHNR and CDR2 FQNEAQ come from the germline V gene (reference sequence). This CDR3 comprises 12 residues. V was trimmed by 6 bases and J by 10 bases, leaving 15 bases between them.

This chain connects TRBV9 to TRBJ1-1; perhaps TRBD1 as D (5 bases). CDR1 is SGDLS, CDR2 YYNGEE, per germline. Trimming cost V 5 bases and J 0 bases, with 14 bases left between them. The CDR3 runs to 15 residues. This CDR3 is CASSRGPGVNTEAFF. CDR3 bases: TGTGCCAGCAGTCGGGGCCCCGGTGTGAACACTGAAGCTTTCTTT.